This is a list of T cell receptor beta chains from one sample in a study of sequential checkpoint blockade in melanoma. Clones were sequenced by immunoSEQ multiplex PCR, and TCRdb holds only the in-frame ones, with some missing. The data hold under 25,000 clones, with around 83% observed a single time. This material consisted of CD8+ T cells sorted from blood (inferred from file names), taken from a patient given nivolumab and ipilimumab in sequence. These receptors were obtained from a human donor with melanoma. Both conserved end residues are part of each CDR3.

>TRBJ2-7|TRBV7-8
CASSSGRIIEQYF
>TRBJ2-3|TRBV5-1
CASSPTGASGGPSTDTQYF
>NA|TRBV5-1
CASSLGPGQGFGYEQYF
>TRBJ1-6|TRBV19
CASSGGGASSPLHF
>TRBJ2-2|TRBV7-9
CASSLGTGGHTGELFF
>TRBJ2-1|TRBV4-1
CASRRDRGGGEQFF
>TRBJ1-1|TRBV13
CASSAYTGAMNTEAFF
>TRBJ2-1|TRBV7-9
CASSSSGGKYNEQFF
>TRBJ2-1|TRBV6-4
CASSLSGSPYNEQFF
>TRBJ1-5|TRBV28
CASSRTGQTQPQHF
>TRBJ1-5|TRBV5-6
CASSLLRSNQPQHF